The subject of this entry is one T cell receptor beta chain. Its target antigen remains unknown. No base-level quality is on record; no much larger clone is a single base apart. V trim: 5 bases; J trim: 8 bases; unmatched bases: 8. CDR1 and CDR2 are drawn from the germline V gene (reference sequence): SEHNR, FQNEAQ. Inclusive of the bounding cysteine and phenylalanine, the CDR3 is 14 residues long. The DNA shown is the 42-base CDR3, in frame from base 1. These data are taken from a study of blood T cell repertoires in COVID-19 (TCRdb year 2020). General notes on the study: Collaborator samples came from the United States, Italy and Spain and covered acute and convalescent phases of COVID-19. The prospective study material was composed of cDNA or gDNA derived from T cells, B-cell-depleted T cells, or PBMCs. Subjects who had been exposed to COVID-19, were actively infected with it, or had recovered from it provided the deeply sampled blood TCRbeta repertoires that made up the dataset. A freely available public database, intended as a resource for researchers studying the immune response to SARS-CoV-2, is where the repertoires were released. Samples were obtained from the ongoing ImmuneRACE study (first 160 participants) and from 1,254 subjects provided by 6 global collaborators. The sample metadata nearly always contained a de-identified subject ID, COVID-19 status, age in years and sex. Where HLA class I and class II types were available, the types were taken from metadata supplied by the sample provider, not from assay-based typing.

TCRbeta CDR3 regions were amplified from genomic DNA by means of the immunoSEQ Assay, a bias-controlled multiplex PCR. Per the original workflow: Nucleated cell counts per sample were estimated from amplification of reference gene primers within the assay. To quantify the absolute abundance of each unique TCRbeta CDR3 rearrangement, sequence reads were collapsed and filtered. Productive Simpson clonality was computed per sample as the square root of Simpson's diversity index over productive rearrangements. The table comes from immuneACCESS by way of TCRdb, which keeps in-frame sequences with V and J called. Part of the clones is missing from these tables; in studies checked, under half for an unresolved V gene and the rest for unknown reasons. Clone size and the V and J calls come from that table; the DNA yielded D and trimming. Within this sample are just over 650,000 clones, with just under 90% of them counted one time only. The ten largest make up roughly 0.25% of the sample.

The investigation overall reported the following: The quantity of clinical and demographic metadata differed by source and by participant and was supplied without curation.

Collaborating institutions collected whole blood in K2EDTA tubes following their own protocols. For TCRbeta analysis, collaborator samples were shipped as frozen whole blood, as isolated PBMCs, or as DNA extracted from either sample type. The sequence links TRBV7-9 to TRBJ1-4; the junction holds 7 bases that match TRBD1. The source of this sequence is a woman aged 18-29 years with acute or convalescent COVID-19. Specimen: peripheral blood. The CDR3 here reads CASSEGTVGEKLFF. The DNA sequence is TGTGCCAGCAGCGAGGGGACAGTCGGGGAAAAACTGTTTTTT.